The 7 T cell receptor beta chains below all came from one sample that was sequenced in a study of CD8+ T cells in alopecia areata. The authors sorted pooled cutaneous lymph node cells using CD4, CD8alpha, NKG2D, NKG2ACE and other markers. Extracted from the samples, RNA was reverse transcribed into cDNA to serve as the sequencing template. This table comes from immunoSEQ multiplex PCR, and its TCRdb copy is limited to in-frame clones, with some not included. The data show 250,000 or so clones, with none appearing a single time. Material: CD4+ T cells sorted from a lymph node. The receptors shown here come from a C3H/HeJ mouse with alopecia areata. The MHC haplotype recorded for the strain is H2-k.

This clone has a handful of counts. The gene names given are mouse names. From the germline J gene comes the end of the CDR3, since the read stops 4 residues before it. The J gene is TRBJ2-1, the V gene TRBV13-3; D not certain. V shed 6 bases and J shed 0 bases, with 4 bases lying between them. Germline assignment: CDR1 NNHDY and CDR2 SYVADS. The CDR3 is made up of 12 amino acids. The CDR3 region is CASKGNYAEQFF. The CDR3 DNA, read in part, is TGTGCCAGCAAGGGTAACTATGCT.

In its sample, this clone was seen a few times. These gene names are mouse names. The sequenced part of the CDR3 DNA is TGTGCCAGCAGAAACAGGGGGCGCTCCACA. Protein: CASRNRGRST. In full, the CDR3 reads CASRNRGRSTEVFF. This chain links TRBV19 with TRBJ1-1; 9 nucleotides agree with TRBD1. The CDR3 extends 4 residues past the end of the read, so its final part is completed from the germline J gene. The CDR3 has 14 residues. J was trimmed by 4 bases and V by 5 bases; bases with no gene match: 6. The germline CDR1 and CDR2 sequences are FNHDT and SITEND (reference sequence).

In regard to this clone: Gene names and germline refer to mouse. Read sequence stops 4 residues before the CDR3 end, and the germline J gene provides the missing end. V gene TRBV5 combines with J gene TRBJ2-5, with 8 bases that match TRBD2. Germline CDR1 is LGHNA and CDR2 is YNLKQL (reference sequence). V was pared by 2 bases and J by 2 bases, with 6 bases of the junction left unmatched. There are 16 residues in the CDR3. CDR3 DNA, as far as it was read: TGTGCCAGCAGCCAACCTCTCGACTGGGGCCAAGAC. It translates to CASSQPLDWGQD. The complete CDR3 sequence is CASSQPLDWGQDTQYF.

A few counts support this clone. This may stem from a read error, because a much larger clone lies one nucleotide away. Gene names denote mouse genes. With the read ending 4 residues before the CDR3 end, the germline J gene is used to fill in that end. The V call is TRBV13-1, the J call TRBJ2-1; the D gene is possibly TRBD1 (6 bases). This CDR3 region has 13 residues. Trimming removed 5 bases at V and 3 bases at J, with 9 bases between. Germline V gene data show CDR1 as NSHNY and CDR2 as SYGAGN. The CDR3 loop reads CASSQDSYAEQFF. Partial CDR3 DNA: TGTGCCAGCAGCCAGGACAGCTATGCT.

For this clone: Any gene name here is a mouse gene name. The CDR3 end lies 4 residues beyond the end of the read and is filled in from the germline J gene. The gene calls are TRBV13-3 and TRBJ2-4, with TRBD2 as a possible D gene (5 bases). The CDR3 spans 13 residues. The germline CDR1 and CDR2 sequences are NNHDY and SYVADS. The CDR3 sequence: CASSDVGENTLYF. CDR3 DNA (partial): TGTGCCAGCAGTGATGTTGGGGAAAAC.

Details on this clone: Mouse gene names apply. Read coverage stops 3 residues before the CDR3 terminus; the germline J gene supplies the remainder. Other DNA sequences from this sample encode an identical CDR3 as well. V and J are TRBV13-1 and TRBJ1-6; D is uncertain. TRBJ1-6 is marked as an open reading frame, function uncertain. Trimming took off 2 bases at V and 2 bases at J, with 5 bases between the two ends. CDR3 size: 14 residues. CDR1 is NSHNY and CDR2 is SYGAGN in the germline V gene. The CDR3 loop is CASSEQTYNSPLYF. The part of the CDR3 DNA that was read is TGTGCCAGCAGTGAACAAACCTATAATTCGCCC.

This clone has a handful of counts. Mouse gene names apply. The CDR3 extends 4 residues past the end of the read, so its final part is completed from the germline J gene. The chain links TRBV17 to TRBJ1-1, with D uncertain. CDR1 is MNHDT, CDR2 YYDKIL, per germline. The CDR3 runs to 12 residues. The CDR3 region is CASSSIGVEVFF. Partial CDR3 DNA: TGTGCTAGCAGTAGTATTGGGGTA.